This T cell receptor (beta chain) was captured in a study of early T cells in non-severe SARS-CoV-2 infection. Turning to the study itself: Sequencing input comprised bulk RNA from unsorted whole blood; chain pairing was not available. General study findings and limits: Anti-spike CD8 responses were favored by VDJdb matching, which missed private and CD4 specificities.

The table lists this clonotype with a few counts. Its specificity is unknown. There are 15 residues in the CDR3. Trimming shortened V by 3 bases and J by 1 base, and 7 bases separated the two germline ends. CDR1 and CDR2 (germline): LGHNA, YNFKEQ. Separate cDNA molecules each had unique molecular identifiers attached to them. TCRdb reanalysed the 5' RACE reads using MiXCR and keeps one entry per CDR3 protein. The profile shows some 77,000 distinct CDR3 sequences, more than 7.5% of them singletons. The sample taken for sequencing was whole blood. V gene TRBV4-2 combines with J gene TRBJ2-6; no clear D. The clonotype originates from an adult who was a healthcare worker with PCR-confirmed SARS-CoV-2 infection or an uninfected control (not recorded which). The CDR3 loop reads CASSQTGSGANVLTF. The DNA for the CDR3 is TGTGCCAGCAGCCAGACTGGGTCTGGGGCCAACGTCCTGACTTTC.